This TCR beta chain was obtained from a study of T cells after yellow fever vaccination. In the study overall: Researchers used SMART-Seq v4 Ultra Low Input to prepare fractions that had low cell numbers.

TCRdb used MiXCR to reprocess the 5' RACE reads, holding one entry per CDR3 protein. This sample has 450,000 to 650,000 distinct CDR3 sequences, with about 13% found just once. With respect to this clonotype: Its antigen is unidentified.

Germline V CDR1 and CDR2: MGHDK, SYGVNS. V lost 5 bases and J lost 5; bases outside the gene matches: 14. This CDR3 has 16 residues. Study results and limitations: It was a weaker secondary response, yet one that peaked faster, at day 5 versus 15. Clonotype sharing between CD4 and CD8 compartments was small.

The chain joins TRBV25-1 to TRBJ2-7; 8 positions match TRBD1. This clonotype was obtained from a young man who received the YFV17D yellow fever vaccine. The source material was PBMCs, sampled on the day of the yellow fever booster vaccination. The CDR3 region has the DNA TGTGCCAGCAGTTCGCTCGACAGGGGCCTTGGCCACGAGCAGTACTTC. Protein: CASSSLDRGLGHEQYF.